These 23 T cell receptor beta chains were all obtained from the same sample, sequenced in a study of blood T cell repertoires in COVID-19. Profiling relied on immunoSEQ multiplex PCR, and the TCRdb table lists in-frame clones only, not all of them. The sample has more than 95,000 clones; about 90% are singletons. The sample comprised peripheral blood. These receptors originate from a man aged 50-59 years with acute or convalescent COVID-19.

The chain has TRBV25-1 and TRBJ2-2; a possible D gene is TRBD2 (6 bases). Between the trimmed V and J ends, which lost 0 bases and 4 bases, there was a span of 15 bases. Germline CDR1 is MGHDK and CDR2 is SYGVNS. This CDR3 comprises 17 residues. Here the CDR3 reads CASSEYWGESSTGELFF. CDR3 sequence (DNA): TGTGCCAGCAGTGAATATTGGGGGGAGTCAAGCACCGGGGAGCTGTTTTTT.

The chain joins TRBV12-5 to TRBJ2-2, with 7 bases matching TRBD2. The V gene end was trimmed by 2 bases and the J gene end by 10 bases; junction bases not matched to a gene: 13. The CDR3 has 16 amino acids. Per germline, CDR1 LGHNT and CDR2 FRNRAP. The CDR3 region is CASGLYLAGSPVELFF. The CDR3 coding sequence is TGTGCTAGTGGTTTGTACTTAGCGGGTTCACCGGTGGAGCTGTTTTTT.

This clone came up once. The chain links TRBV5-1 to TRBJ2-2; maybe TRBD1 (5 bases). V shed 5 bases and J shed 1 base, with 12 bases lying between them. CDR1 and CDR2 (germline): SGHRS, YFSETQ. The CDR3 sequence is 15 residues long. In DNA, the CDR3 is TGCGCCAGCAGTCAGGGCCAGATGAACACCGGGGAGCTGTTTTTT. Its translation is CASSQGQMNTGELFF.

The chain is built from TRBV9 and TRBJ1-2; 9 bases map to TRBD1. Germline V lookup: CDR1 SGDLS, CDR2 YYNGEE. V shed 3 bases, J shed 4 bases, and the junction held 4 bases outside the gene matches. This CDR3 has 14 amino acids. The CDR3 region has the DNA TGTGCCAGCAGCGCGACAGGGGGGGGCTATGGCTACACCTTC. Translation gives CASSATGGGYGYTF.

This chain uses TRBV2 with TRBJ2-1; 7 bases are a match to TRBD2. The CDR3 consists of 15 residues. Germline values: CDR1 SNHLY, CDR2 FYNNEI. Trimming at V came to 4 bases and at J to 1 base, leaving 4 bases not matched to a gene. CDR3 in amino acids: CASSALAVSYNEQFF. The CDR3 coding sequence is TGTGCCAGCAGTGCCCTAGCGGTTTCCTACAATGAGCAGTTCTTC.

In its sample, this clone was seen a few times. The chain links TRBV9 to TRBJ2-3; weak D call: TRBD2 (6 bases). Trimming shortened V by 6 bases and J by 0 bases, and 11 bases separated the two germline ends. Germline CDR1 reads SGDLS; CDR2 reads YYNGEE. The CDR3 has 14 residues. The CDR3 reads CASTTSGSTDTQYF. For the CDR3, the DNA is TGTGCCAGCACCACCAGCGGGAGCACAGATACGCAGTATTTT. The whole variable domain, filled in from reference TRBV9 and TRBJ2-3, reads DSGVTQTPKHLITATGQRVTLRCSPRSGDLSVYWYQQSLDQGLQFLIQYYNGEERAKGNILERFSAQQFPDLHSELNLSSLELGDSALYFCASTTSGSTDTQYFGPGTRLTVL.

The chain employs TRBV2 and TRBJ2-7; 11 nucleotides align to TRBD2. This CDR3 comprises 15 residues. V gave up 4 bases and J gave up 2 bases; unmatched junction bases: 4. Germline V gene lookup returns CDR1 SNHLY and CDR2 FYNNEI. CDR3 coding DNA: TGTGCCAGCAGTGCTAGCGGGAGGTCCCCCTACGAGCAGTACTTC. The encoded protein is CASSASGRSPYEQYF.

V and J are TRBV11-2 and TRBJ2-1; D may be TRBD1 (6 bases). CDR3 length: 14 residues. Trimming pared 3 bases from V and 4 bases from J, leaving 10 bases between. Germline V gene sequence: CDR1 SGHAT, CDR2 FQNNGV. The DNA for the CDR3 is TGTGCCAGCAGCTTCGGGACAATTTACAATGAGCAGTTCTTC. Translation gives CASSFGTIYNEQFF.

This chain joins TRBV2 and TRBJ1-6; 9 nucleotides match TRBD1. This CDR3 comprises 13 residues. CDR1 and CDR2 from the germline V gene are SNHLY and FYNNEI. Trimming at V came to 6 bases and at J to 10 bases, leaving 4 bases not matched to a gene. The CDR3 DNA reads TGTGCCAGCAGGGGACAGGGAGGATCACCCCTCCACTTT. Protein sequence: CASRGQGGSPLHF.

V is TRBV24-1 and J is TRBJ2-4; weak D call: TRBD2 (5 bases). This CDR3 region has 16 residues. V was shortened by 2 bases and J by 0 bases, with 10 bases between the two germline ends. Per the germline V gene, CDR1 is KGHDR and CDR2 is SFDVKD. For the CDR3, the DNA is TGTGCCACCAGTGATTCCTCGGGGATAGCCAAAAACATTCAGTACTTC. Encoded protein: CATSDSSGIAKNIQYF.

V and J are TRBV7-2 and TRBJ1-5; D might be TRBD1 (6 bases). Germline V gives CDR1 SGHTA, CDR2 FQGNSA. V lost 5 bases to trimming and J lost 5 bases, with 10 bases between them. This CDR3 is built from 13 residues. In DNA, the CDR3 is TGTGCCAGCAGCCAGGACAGTTATCAGCCCCAGCATTTT. It translates to CASSQDSYQPQHF.

The V and J genes are TRBV19 and TRBJ2-4; 7 nucleotides line up with TRBD2. Germline CDR1 and CDR2: LNHDA and SQIVND (reference sequence). CDR3 length: 15 residues. V dropped 7 bases and J dropped 0; count of bases not matched to a gene: 6. The CDR3 DNA is TGTGCCAGTACCCCGGGGGGACTAGCCAAAAACATTCAGTACTTC. Its protein product is CASTPGGLAKNIQYF.

Here the CDR3 reads CASSRTSGRAPQETQYF. For the CDR3, the DNA is TGTGCCAGCAGCCGGACTAGCGGGAGGGCCCCCCAAGAGACCCAGTACTTC. The chain couples TRBV7-2 to TRBJ2-5; TRBD2 matches at 15 bases. CDR1 is SGHTA and CDR2 is FQGNSA in the germline V gene. Trimming took 5 bases from V and 1 from J; bases not matched to a gene: 5. This CDR3 region has 17 residues. Full variable domain (remainder filled in from reference TRBV7-2 and TRBJ2-5): GAGVSQSPSNKVTEKGKDVELRCDPISGHTALYWYRQSLGQGLEFLIYFQGNSAPDKSGLPSDRFSAERTGGSVSTLTIQRTQQEDSAVYLCASSRTSGRAPQETQYFGPGTRLLVL.

The chain employs TRBV6-2 or TRBV6-3 and TRBJ1-2; D not resolved. The ends were cut back, 4 bases at V and 8 bases at J, with 11 bases in the middle. Germline CDR1 and CDR2: MNHEY and SVGEGT. This CDR3 has 12 amino acids. CDR3 residues: CASSSRGGGYTF. The CDR3 nucleotides read TGTGCCAGCAGTTCCCGGGGAGGGGGCTACACCTTC.

The chain employs TRBV28 and TRBJ1-6; tentative D call: TRBD1 (5 bases). The V gene's germline CDR1 is MDHEN and CDR2 SYDVKM. The CDR3 sequence is 15 residues long. Trimming removed 0 bases at V and 6 bases at J, with 9 bases between. This CDR3 reads CASSLWGGSNSPLHF. CDR3 DNA: TGTGCCAGCAGTTTATGGGGGGGAAGTAATTCACCCCTCCACTTT.

The rearrangement joins TRBV12-3 or TRBV12-4 to TRBJ2-5, with TRBD1 matching 9 bases. V was pared by 5 bases and J by 4 bases, with 2 bases of the junction left unmatched. This CDR3 is 13 amino acids long. CDR3 sequence: CASSGQGIETQYF. The CDR3 nucleotides read TGTGCCAGCAGTGGACAGGGGATAGAGACCCAGTACTTC.

The table lists this clone with a count of one. This chain joins TRBV28 and TRBJ1-2, with 7 nucleotides matching TRBD1. The trim removed 5 bases at V and 8 bases at J, leaving 14 bases unmatched. Germline lookup yields CDR1 MDHEN and CDR2 SYDVKM. This CDR3 comprises 15 residues. As DNA, the CDR3 is TGTGCCAGCAGTCCTTTGACAGGGCGGGTTGAAGGCTACACCTTC. Its protein is CASSPLTGRVEGYTF.

The gene calls are TRBV7-9 and TRBJ2-7; 7 bases line up with TRBD2. The CDR3 contains 14 residues. V shed 5 bases, J shed 3 bases, and the junction held 7 bases outside the gene matches. From germline, CDR1 is SEHNR and CDR2 FQNEAQ (reference sequence). CDR3 coding DNA: TGTGCCAGCAGCGAAGGGGCGGGAGTCTACGAGCAGTACTTC. Its translation is CASSEGAGVYEQYF.

V is TRBV18 and J is TRBJ1-6; D unresolved. This CDR3 is 15 amino acids long. Trimming shortened V by 3 bases and J by 10 bases, and 16 bases separated the two germline ends. The germline V gene encodes CDR1 KGHSH and CDR2 LQKENI. The CDR3 DNA sequence: TGTGCCAGCTCACCCGCTGGGAGGGTAGAGTCACCCCTCCACTTT. Amino acids: CASSPAGRVESPLHF. The full variable domain, rest sourced from reference TRBV18 and TRBJ1-6, is NAGVMQNPRHLVRRRGQEARLRCSPMKGHSHVYWYRQLPEEGLKFMVYLQKENIIDESGMPKERFSAEFPKEGPSILRIQQVVRGDSAAYFCASSPAGRVESPLHFGNGTRLTVT.

This clone was counted only a few times. The chain uses TRBV7-6 and TRBJ2-1; TRBD2 matches 9 bases. The CDR3 length is 16 residues. Unmatched junction bases numbered 9, after V lost 0 bases and J lost 9 bases. CDR1 SGHVS and CDR2 FNYEAQ come from the germline V gene. Written as DNA, the CDR3 is TGTGCCAGCAGCTTAGCGCCGATAGCGGGAGTTGGTGAGCAGTTCTTC. Amino acid sequence: CASSLAPIAGVGEQFF.

The genes are TRBV5-1 and TRBJ2-5; 10 bases align to TRBD2. With V trimmed by 4 bases and J by 1 base, 4 bases remained unmatched. Germline loops: CDR1 SGHRS, CDR2 YFSETQ. The CDR3 totals 15 residues. CDR3 coding DNA: TGCGCCAGCAGCCCCGGGACTAGCGTCCAAGAGACCCAGTACTTC. Its translation: CASSPGTSVQETQYF.

The CDR3 loop reads CASSKPRLVSETQYF. DNA of the CDR3: TGTGCCAGCAGCAAGCCCAGACTAGTTTCGGAGACCCAGTACTTC. This sequence joins TRBV21-1 and TRBJ2-5; TRBD2 was called by the table and not checked on the DNA. TRBV21-1 counts as a pseudogene. The CDR3 is 15 amino acids.

The chain is built from TRBV15 and TRBJ1-4; no reliable D call. The CDR3 spans 14 residues. The germline V gene encodes CDR1 LNHNV and CDR2 YYDKDF (reference sequence). V gave up 5 bases and J gave up 6 bases, with 13 bases separating them. The CDR3 is CATSVSLRDEKLFF. The CDR3 DNA sequence: TGTGCCACCAGCGTGAGTTTACGGGATGAAAAACTGTTTTTT.